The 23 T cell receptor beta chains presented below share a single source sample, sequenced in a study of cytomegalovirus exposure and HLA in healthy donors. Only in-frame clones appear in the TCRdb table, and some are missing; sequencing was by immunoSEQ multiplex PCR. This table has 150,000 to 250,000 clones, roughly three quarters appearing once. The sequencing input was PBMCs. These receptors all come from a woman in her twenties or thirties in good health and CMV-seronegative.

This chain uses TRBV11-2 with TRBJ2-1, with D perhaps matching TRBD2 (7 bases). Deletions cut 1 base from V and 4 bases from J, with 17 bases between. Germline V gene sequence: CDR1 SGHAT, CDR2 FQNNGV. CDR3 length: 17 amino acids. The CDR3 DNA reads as TGTGCCAGCAGCTTAGGAACCGGGGGGCCGGGGTACAATGAGCAGTTCTTC. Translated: CASSLGTGGPGYNEQFF.

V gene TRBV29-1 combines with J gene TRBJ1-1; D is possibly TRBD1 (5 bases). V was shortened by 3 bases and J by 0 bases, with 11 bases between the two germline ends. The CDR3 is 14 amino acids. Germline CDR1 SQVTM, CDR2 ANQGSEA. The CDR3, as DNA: TGCAGCGTTGACCTCGCAGGGCTGAACACTGAAGCTTTCTTT. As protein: CSVDLAGLNTEAFF.

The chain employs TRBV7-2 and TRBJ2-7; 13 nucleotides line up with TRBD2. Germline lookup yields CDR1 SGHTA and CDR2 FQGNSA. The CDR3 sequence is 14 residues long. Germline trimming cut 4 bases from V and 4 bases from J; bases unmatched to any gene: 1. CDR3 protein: CASSSGLAGYEQYF. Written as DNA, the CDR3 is TGTGCCAGCAGCTCGGGACTAGCGGGGTACGAGCAGTACTTC.

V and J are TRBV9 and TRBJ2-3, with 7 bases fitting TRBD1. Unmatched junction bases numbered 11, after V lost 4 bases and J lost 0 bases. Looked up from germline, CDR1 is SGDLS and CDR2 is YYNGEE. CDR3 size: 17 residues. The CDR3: CASSPRGQVHSTDTQYF. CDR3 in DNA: TGTGCCAGCAGCCCTCGTGGACAGGTGCATAGCACAGATACGCAGTATTTT.

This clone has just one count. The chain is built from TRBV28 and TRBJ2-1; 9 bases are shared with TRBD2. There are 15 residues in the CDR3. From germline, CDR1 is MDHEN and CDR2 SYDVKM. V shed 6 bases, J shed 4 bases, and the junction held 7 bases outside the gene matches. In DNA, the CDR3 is TGTGCCAGCAGACTCACTAGCGGGCAATACAATGAGCAGTTCTTC. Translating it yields CASRLTSGQYNEQFF.

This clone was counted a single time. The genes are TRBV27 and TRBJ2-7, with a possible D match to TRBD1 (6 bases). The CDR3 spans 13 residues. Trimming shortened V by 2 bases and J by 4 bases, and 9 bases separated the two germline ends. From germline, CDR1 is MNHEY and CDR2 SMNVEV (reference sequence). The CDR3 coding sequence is TGTGCCAGCAGTTTAAAACAGGGTTACGAGCAGTACTTC. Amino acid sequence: CASSLKQGYEQYF.

CDR3 amino acids: CASSLSHSYEQYF. CDR3 DNA: TGTGCCAGCAGCTTATCACACTCCTACGAGCAGTACTTC. V and J are TRBV7-9 and TRBJ2-7; D remains unclear. The CDR3 has 13 amino acids. The ends were cut back, 2 bases at V and 0 bases at J, with 5 bases in the middle. Germline values: CDR1 SEHNR, CDR2 FQNEAQ (reference sequence).

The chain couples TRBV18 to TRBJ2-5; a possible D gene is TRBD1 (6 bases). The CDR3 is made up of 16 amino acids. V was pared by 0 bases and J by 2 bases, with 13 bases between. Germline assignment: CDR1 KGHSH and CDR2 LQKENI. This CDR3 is CASSPPGAGAQETQYF. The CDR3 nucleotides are TGTGCCAGCTCACCACCAGGGGCAGGGGCACAAGAGACCCAGTACTTC.

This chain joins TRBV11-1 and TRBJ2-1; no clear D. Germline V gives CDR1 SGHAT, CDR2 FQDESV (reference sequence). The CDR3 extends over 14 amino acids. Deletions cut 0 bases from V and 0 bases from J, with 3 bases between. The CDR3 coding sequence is TGTGCCAGCAGCTTAGCTAGCTCCTACAATGAGCAGTTCTTC. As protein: CASSLASSYNEQFF.

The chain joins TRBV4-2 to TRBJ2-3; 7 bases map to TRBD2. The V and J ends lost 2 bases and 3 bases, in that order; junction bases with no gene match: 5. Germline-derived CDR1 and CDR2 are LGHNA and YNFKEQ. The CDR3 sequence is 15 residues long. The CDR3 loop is CASSQMGGGTDTQYF. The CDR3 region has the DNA TGTGCCAGCAGCCAAATGGGGGGGGGAACAGATACGCAGTATTTT.

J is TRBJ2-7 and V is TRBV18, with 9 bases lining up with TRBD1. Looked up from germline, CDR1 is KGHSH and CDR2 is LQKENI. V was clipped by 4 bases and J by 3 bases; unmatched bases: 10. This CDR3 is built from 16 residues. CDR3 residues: CASSRLTGQGIYEQYF. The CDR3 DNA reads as TGTGCCAGCTCACGTCTTACGGGACAGGGTATCTACGAGCAGTACTTC. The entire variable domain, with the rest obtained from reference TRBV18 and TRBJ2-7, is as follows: NAGVMQNPRHLVRRRGQEARLRCSPMKGHSHVYWYRQLPEEGLKFMVYLQKENIIDESGMPKERFSAEFPKEGPSILRIQQVVRGDSAAYFCASSRLTGQGIYEQYFGPGTRLTVT.

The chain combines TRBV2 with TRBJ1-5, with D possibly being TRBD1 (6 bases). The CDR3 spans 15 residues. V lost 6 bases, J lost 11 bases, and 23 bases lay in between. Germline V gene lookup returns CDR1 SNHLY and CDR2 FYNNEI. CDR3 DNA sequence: TGTGCCAGCAGCCTTTCAGGGGCCGGAGTGGGGACCCAGCATTTT. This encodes CASSLSGAGVGTQHF.

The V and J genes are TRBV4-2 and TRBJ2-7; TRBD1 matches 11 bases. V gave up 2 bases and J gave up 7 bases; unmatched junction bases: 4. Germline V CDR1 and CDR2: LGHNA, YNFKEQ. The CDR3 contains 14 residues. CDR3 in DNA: TGTGCCAGCAGCCAAACCGGGACAGGGGGAGAGCAGTACTTC. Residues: CASSQTGTGGEQYF.

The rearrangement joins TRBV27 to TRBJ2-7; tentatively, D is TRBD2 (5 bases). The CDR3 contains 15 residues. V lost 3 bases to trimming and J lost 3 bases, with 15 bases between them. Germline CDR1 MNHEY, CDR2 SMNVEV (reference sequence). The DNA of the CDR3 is TGTGCCAGCAGTTTGGTACGGACGGGAAACTACGAGCAGTACTTC. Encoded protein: CASSLVRTGNYEQYF.

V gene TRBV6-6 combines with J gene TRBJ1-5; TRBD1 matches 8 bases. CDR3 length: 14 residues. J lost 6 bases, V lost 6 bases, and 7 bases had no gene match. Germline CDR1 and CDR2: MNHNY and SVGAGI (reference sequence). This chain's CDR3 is CASRPRQGPQPQHF. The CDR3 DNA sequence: TGTGCCAGCAGACCTAGACAGGGGCCTCAGCCCCAGCATTTT.

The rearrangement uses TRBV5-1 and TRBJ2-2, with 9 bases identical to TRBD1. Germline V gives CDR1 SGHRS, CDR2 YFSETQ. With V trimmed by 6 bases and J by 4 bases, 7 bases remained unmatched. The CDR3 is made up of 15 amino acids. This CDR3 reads CASIPQGASTGELFF. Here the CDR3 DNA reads TGCGCCAGCATCCCACAGGGGGCCTCCACCGGGGAGCTGTTTTTT.

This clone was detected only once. The CDR3 sequence: CASSQGLAAGEQFF. Written as DNA, the CDR3 is TGTGCCAGCAGCCAAGGCCTAGCGGCCGGTGAGCAGTTCTTC. The chain couples TRBV4-2 to TRBJ2-1, with 7 bases that match TRBD2. J lost 9 bases, V lost 1 base, and 6 bases had no gene match. CDR1 and CDR2 (germline): LGHNA, YNFKEQ. The CDR3 extends over 14 amino acids.

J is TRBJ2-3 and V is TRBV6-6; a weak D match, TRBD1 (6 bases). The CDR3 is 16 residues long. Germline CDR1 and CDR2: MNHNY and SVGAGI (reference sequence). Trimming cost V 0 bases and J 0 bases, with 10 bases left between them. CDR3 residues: CASSYSGRGSTDTQYF. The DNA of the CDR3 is TGTGCCAGCAGTTACTCGGGCAGGGGTAGCACAGATACGCAGTATTTT.

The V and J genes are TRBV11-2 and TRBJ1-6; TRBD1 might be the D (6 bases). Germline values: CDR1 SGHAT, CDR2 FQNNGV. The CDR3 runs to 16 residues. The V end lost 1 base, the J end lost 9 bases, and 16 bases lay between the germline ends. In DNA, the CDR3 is TGTGCCAGCAGCTTAGTGGTCGGGCAGGGGAGTTCACCCCTCCACTTT. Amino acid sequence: CASSLVVGQGSSPLHF.

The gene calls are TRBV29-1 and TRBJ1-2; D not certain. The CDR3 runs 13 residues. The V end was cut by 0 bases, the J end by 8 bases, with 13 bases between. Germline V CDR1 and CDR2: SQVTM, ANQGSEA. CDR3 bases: TGCAGCGTTGAAGATCGGAGCTTCTCCGGCTACACCTTC. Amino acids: CSVEDRSFSGYTF.

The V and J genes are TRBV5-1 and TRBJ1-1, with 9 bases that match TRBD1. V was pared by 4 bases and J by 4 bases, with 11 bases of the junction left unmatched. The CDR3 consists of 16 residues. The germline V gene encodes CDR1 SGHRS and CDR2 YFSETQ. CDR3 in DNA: TGCGCCAGCAGCCCGGGACAGGGAAGTAGCGGCACTGAAGCTTTCTTT. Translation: CASSPGQGSSGTEAFF.

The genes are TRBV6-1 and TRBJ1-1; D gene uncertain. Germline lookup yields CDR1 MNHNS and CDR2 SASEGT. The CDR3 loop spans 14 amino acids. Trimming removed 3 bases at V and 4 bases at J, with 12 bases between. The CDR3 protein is CASSEANLATEAFF. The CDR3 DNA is TGTGCCAGCAGTGAGGCAAATCTGGCCACTGAAGCTTTCTTT.

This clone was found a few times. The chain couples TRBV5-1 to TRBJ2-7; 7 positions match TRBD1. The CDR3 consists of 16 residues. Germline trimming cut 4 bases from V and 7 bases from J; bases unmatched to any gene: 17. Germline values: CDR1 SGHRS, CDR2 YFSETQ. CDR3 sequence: CASSNGRTGALWEQYF. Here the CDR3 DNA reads TGCGCCAGCAGCAATGGACGGACAGGCGCGCTATGGGAGCAGTACTTC.